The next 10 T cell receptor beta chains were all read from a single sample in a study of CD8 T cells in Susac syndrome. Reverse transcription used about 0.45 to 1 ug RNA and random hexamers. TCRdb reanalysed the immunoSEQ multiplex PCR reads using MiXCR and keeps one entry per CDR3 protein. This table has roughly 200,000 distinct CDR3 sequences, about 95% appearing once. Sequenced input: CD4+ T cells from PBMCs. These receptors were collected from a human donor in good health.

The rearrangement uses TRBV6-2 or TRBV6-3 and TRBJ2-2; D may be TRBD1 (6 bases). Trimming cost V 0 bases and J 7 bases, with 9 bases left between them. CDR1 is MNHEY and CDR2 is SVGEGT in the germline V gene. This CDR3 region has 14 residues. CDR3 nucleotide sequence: TGTGCCAGCAGTTACTCAGGGACAATCGGGGAGCTGTTTTTT. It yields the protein CASSYSGTIGELFF.

The CDR3 protein is CASSPSAAEQFF. In DNA form, the CDR3 reads TGTGCCAGCAGCCCATCTGCTGCTGAGCAGTTCTTC. The chain links TRBV12-3 or TRBV12-4 to TRBJ2-1, with unresolved D. V lost 6 bases, J lost 9 bases, and 12 bases lay in between. The CDR3 covers 12 residues.

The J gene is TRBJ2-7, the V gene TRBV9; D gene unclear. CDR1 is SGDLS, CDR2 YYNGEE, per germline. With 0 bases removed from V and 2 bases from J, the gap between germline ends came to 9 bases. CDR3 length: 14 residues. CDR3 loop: CASSVVPGPYEQYF. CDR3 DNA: TGTGCCAGCAGCGTAGTCCCGGGCCCCTACGAGCAGTACTTC.

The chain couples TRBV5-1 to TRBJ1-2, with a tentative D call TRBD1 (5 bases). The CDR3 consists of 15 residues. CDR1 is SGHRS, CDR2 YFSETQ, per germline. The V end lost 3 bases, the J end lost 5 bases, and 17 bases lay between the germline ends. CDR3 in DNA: TGCGCCAGCAGCTCGACCCCGCTGGGGGGGTATGGCTACACCTTC. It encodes CASSSTPLGGYGYTF.

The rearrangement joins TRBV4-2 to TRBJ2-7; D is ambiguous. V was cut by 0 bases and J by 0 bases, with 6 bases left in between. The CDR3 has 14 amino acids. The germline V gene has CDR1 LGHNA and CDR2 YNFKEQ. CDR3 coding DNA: TGTGCCAGCAGCCAAGACCCTAACTCCTACGAGCAGTACTTC. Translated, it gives CASSQDPNSYEQYF.

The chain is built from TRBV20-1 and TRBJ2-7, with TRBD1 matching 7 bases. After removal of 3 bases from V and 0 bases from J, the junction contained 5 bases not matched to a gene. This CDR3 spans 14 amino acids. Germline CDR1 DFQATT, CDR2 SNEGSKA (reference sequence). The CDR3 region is CSASRRGSSYEQYF. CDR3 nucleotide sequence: TGCAGTGCTAGTCGCAGGGGGAGCTCCTACGAGCAGTACTTC.

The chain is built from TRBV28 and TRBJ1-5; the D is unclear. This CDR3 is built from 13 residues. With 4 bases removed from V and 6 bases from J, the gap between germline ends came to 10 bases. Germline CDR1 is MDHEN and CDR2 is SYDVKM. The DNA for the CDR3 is TGTGCCAGCAGTTGGGCAAGAGGTCAGCCCCAGCATTTT. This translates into CASSWARGQPQHF.

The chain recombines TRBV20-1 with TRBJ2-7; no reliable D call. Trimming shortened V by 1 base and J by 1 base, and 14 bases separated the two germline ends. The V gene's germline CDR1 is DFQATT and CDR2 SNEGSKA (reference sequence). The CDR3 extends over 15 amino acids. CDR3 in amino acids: CSARGAAWGSYEQYF. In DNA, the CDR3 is TGCAGTGCTAGAGGGGCAGCCTGGGGATCCTACGAGCAGTACTTC.

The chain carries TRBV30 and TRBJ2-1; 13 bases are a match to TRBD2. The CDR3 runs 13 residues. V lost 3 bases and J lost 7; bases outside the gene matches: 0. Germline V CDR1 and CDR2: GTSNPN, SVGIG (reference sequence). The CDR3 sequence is CAWRLAGGNEQFF. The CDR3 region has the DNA TGTGCCTGGAGACTAGCGGGAGGGAATGAGCAGTTCTTC.

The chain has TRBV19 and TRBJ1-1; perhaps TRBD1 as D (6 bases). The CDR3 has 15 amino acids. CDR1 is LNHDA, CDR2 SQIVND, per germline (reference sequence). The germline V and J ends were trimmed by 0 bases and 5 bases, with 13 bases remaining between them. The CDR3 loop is CASSIDGQRITEAFF. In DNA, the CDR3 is TGTGCCAGTAGTATAGACGGACAGAGGATTACTGAAGCTTTCTTT.